The 17 T cell receptor beta chains presented below share a single source sample, sequenced in a study of blood T cell repertoires in COVID-19 (dated by TCRdb to about 2020). The library was prepared using the immunoSEQ multiplex PCR assay. Not all clones reach the TCRdb copy of this immuneACCESS table, which keeps in-frame sequences only. Checked studies attribute under half of the gap to unresolved V genes and leave the rest unexplained. This sample holds under 400,000 clones; about 91% were observed only once. 1.5% to 2% of the sample is in the top ten clones. The sequenced sample consisted of peripheral blood. The source is a woman aged 30 to 39 with COVID-19, enrolled during active disease.

The chain uses TRBV28 and TRBJ1-1; 8 bases align to TRBD1. With V trimmed by 10 bases and J by 10 bases, 17 bases remained unmatched. Germline V gene sequence: CDR1 MDHEN, CDR2 SYDVKM. The CDR3 has 14 amino acids. The CDR3: CAILSTGGILGAFF. Here the CDR3 DNA reads TGTGCCATTCTGAGCACAGGGGGAATATTGGGAGCTTTCTTT.

The chain employs TRBV12-3 or TRBV12-4 and TRBJ1-2; D is possibly TRBD1 (6 bases). The length of the CDR3 is 12 residues. The V and J ends lost 5 bases and 4 bases respectively, with 8 bases between them. The CDR3 DNA reads TGTGCCAGCAGTGGCAGGGGCTATGGCTACACCTTC. Its protein product is CASSGRGYGYTF.

This chain connects TRBV6-6 to TRBJ2-5; 9 nucleotides align to TRBD2. V dropped 5 bases and J dropped 4; count of bases not matched to a gene: 5. Germline assignment: CDR1 MNHNY and CDR2 SVGAGI (reference sequence). The CDR3 has 14 amino acids. CDR3 sequence (DNA): TGTGCCAGCAGTCTTAGCGGGGGTGGAGAGACCCAGTACTTC. This gives the protein CASSLSGGGETQYF.

This sequence joins TRBV9 and TRBJ1-6; possible D gene TRBD1, 6 bases. This CDR3 spans 14 amino acids. Germline V gives CDR1 SGDLS, CDR2 YYNGEE. Trimming shortened V by 1 base and J by 7 bases, and 9 bases separated the two germline ends. The CDR3 DNA reads TGTGCCAGCAGCGTAAGGGGGGGCAATTCACCCCTCCACTTT. Protein sequence: CASSVRGGNSPLHF.

This clone occurred a few times. This chain connects TRBV7-2 to TRBJ2-4, with 9 positions matching TRBD1. The CDR3 loop spans 17 amino acids. J gave up 0 bases and V 4 bases, and 7 bases lay outside the gene matches. Looked up from germline, CDR1 is SGHTA and CDR2 is FQGNSA. Here the CDR3 reads CASSSPGQGIAKNIQYF. The CDR3 coding sequence is TGTGCCAGCAGCTCACCGGGACAGGGAATAGCCAAAAACATTCAGTACTTC.

V is TRBV14 and J is TRBJ1-1; D gene unclear. The V end was cut by 1 base, the J end by 0 bases, with 6 bases between. The germline V gene encodes CDR1 SGHDN and CDR2 FVKESK. The CDR3 extends over 14 amino acids. The CDR3, as DNA: TGTGCCAGCAGCCAAGTAGAGGTGAACACTGAAGCTTTCTTT. Its translation: CASSQVEVNTEAFF.

This chain connects TRBV14 to TRBJ1-1; 8 bases line up with TRBD1. Losses at the gene ends were 4 bases for V and 4 bases for J; bases not matched to a gene: 5. The CDR3 has 14 residues. Germline V CDR1 and CDR2: SGHDN, FVKESK. DNA of the CDR3: TGTGCCAGCAGCCCCTACAGGGGGAGCACTGAAGCTTTCTTT. Protein product: CASSPYRGSTEAFF.

In its sample, this clone was seen once. The V call is TRBV6-5, the J call TRBJ1-2; D not resolved. Germline V gene sequence: CDR1 MNHEY, CDR2 SVGAGI. V lost 10 bases and J 3 bases, leaving 15 bases between the germline ends. This CDR3 contains 13 residues. Here the CDR3 reads CATSGPLDYGYTF. The CDR3 DNA reads as TGTGCCACCTCCGGTCCTCTAGACTATGGCTACACCTTC.

This sequence joins TRBV2 and TRBJ2-2, with a possible D match to TRBD1 (6 bases). The CDR3 runs 15 residues. V lost 2 bases and J lost 7, with 14 bases in between. CDR1 and CDR2 from the germline V gene are SNHLY and FYNNEI. CDR3 protein: CASSEWAGVSGELFF. The CDR3 DNA sequence: TGTGCCAGCAGTGAATGGGCAGGGGTTAGCGGGGAGCTGTTTTTT.

The genes are TRBV15 and TRBJ1-4; D uncertain. The V gene's germline CDR1 is LNHNV and CDR2 YYDKDF (reference sequence). Trimming took 7 bases from V and 4 from J, leaving 13 bases between them. The CDR3 covers 14 residues. The CDR3 nucleotides read TGTGCCACCAATCCGGTGGTCCATAATGAAAAACTGTTTTTT. Translation gives CATNPVVHNEKLFF.

V usage is TRBV2 and J usage is TRBJ2-3; TRBD2 aligns across 12 bases. The CDR3 consists of 15 residues. The V gene end was trimmed by 5 bases and the J gene end by 3 bases; junction bases not matched to a gene: 3. From germline, CDR1 is SNHLY and CDR2 FYNNEI. In DNA form, the CDR3 reads TGTGCCAGCAGTCTAGCGGGGGGGCCTACAGATACGCAGTATTTT. Its protein is CASSLAGGPTDTQYF.

The chain carries TRBV4-2 and TRBJ1-1; 7 nucleotides align to TRBD1. This CDR3 contains 16 residues. V gave up 1 base and J gave up 7 bases; unmatched junction bases: 12. The germline CDR1 and CDR2 sequences are LGHNA and YNFKEQ. Here the CDR3 reads CASSQGPGGTAFEAFF. The CDR3 DNA reads as TGTGCCAGCAGCCAAGGTCCCGGCGGGACAGCATTTGAAGCTTTCTTT.

This sequence joins TRBV6-2 or TRBV6-3 and TRBJ2-1, with D unclear. The ends were cut back, 6 bases at V and 5 bases at J, with 17 bases in the middle. The CDR3 runs to 15 residues. Germline V gene data show CDR1 as MNHEY and CDR2 as SVGEGT. This CDR3 reads CASSPHLGSNNEQFF. CDR3 nucleotides: TGTGCCAGCAGCCCGCACCTAGGTTCGAACAATGAGCAGTTCTTC.

The rearrangement uses TRBV9 and TRBJ1-3; D is uncertain. This CDR3 contains 13 residues. Germline V gene sequence: CDR1 SGDLS, CDR2 YYNGEE. V gave up 2 bases and J gave up 8 bases, with 11 bases separating them. In nucleotides, the CDR3 is TGTGCCAGCAGCGTCGGCCCGAGGGACACCATATATTTT. This translates into CASSVGPRDTIYF.

J is TRBJ2-3 and V is TRBV24-1; a possible D gene is TRBD2 (7 bases). This CDR3 has 20 residues. Germline V gene lookup returns CDR1 KGHDR and CDR2 SFDVKD. The ends were cut back, 3 bases at V and 5 bases at J, with 29 bases in the middle. CDR3: CATSDVPGPPTGGRKDTQYF. The DNA for the CDR3 is TGTGCCACCAGTGATGTACCGGGACCTCCGACGGGGGGCCGAAAAGATACGCAGTATTTT.

The rearrangement uses TRBV10-3 and TRBJ1-1; perhaps TRBD1 as D (6 bases). CDR3 size: 12 residues. The germline V gene has CDR1 ENHRY and CDR2 SYGVKD. V was clipped by 5 bases and J by 10 bases, with 14 bases between them. The CDR3 loop is CAISLQGWRAFF. The CDR3 DNA reads as TGTGCCATCAGTTTACAGGGTTGGAGAGCTTTCTTT.

The chain joins TRBV5-6 to TRBJ1-5; no firm D call. CDR1 SGHDT and CDR2 YYEEEE come from the germline V gene. CDR3 length: 14 residues. Trimming pared 0 bases from V and 6 bases from J, leaving 10 bases between. The CDR3 sequence is CASSLGLRGQPQHF. CDR3 sequence (DNA): TGTGCCAGCAGCTTGGGCCTTAGAGGTCAGCCCCAGCATTTT.